This T cell receptor beta chain was sequenced in a study of identifying expanded T cells in peripheral blood. This clone is a singleton in its sample. Its antigen remains unknown. Study outcomes and limitations: Over about two and four weeks, about 15 and 19 clones changed, versus around 1.2 between replicates.

Germline V CDR1 and CDR2: SGHDT, YYEEEE. The V and J ends lost 4 bases and 1 base respectively, with 3 bases between them. The CDR3 length is 11 residues. Sequencing was performed with immunoSEQ multiplex PCR; in TCRdb, only in-frame clones are kept and a portion is missing. The sample records 60,000 to 70,000 clones, roughly 86% being singletons. During the collection period, no donor immune events like infections were recorded. What was sequenced was blood. This sequence originates from a person between 18 and 75 years old in good health. This chain connects TRBV5-6 to TRBJ2-7, with D unresolved. The chain's CDR3 is CASSTSYEQYF. The CDR3 nucleotides read TGTGCCAGCAGCACATCCTACGAGCAGTACTTC. Full variable domain (remainder filled in from reference TRBV5-6 and TRBJ2-7): DAGVTQSPTHLIKTRGQQVTLRCSPKSGHDTVSWYQQALGQGPQFIFQYYEEEERQRGNFPDRFSGHQFPNYSSELNVNALLLGDSALYLCASSTSYEQYFGPGTRLTVT.